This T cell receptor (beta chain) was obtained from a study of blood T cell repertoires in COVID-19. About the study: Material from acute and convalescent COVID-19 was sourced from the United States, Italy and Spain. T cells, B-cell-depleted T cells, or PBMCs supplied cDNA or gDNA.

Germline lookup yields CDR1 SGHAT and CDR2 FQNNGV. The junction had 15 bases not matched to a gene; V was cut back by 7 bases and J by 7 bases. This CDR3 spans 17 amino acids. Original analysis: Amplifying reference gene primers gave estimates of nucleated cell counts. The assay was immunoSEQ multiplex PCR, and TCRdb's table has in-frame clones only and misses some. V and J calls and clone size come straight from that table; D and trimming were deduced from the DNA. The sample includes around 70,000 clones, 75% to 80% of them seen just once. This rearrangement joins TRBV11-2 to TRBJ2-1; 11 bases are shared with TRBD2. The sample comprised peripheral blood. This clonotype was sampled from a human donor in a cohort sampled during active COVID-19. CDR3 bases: TGTGCCAGCACCCTCCGGTCTAGCGGGAGGACGCGGAATGAGCAGTTCTTC. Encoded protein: CASTLRSSGRTRNEQFF.